This TCR beta chain was identified in a study of Graves' ophthalmopathy and Graves' hyperthyroidism. About the research overall: Peripheral blood was gathered at first diagnosis, ahead of any treatment whatsoever.

V gave up 1 base and J gave up 2 bases, with 9 bases separating them. The germline CDR1 and CDR2 sequences are SGHRS and YFSETQ. The CDR3 sequence is 14 residues long. Ophthalmopathic donors had moderate-to-severe activity, CAS ≥3 and NOSPECS ≥4, with disease that had lasted under 3 months. Amplification of TCR beta CDR3 regions used RNA transcripts. RT-PCR with HTBI primers came first, then second-round multiplex PCR. Using its own MiXCR run on the multiplex PCR reads, TCRdb lists one record per CDR3 protein. This table holds 300,000 to 350,000 distinct CDR3 sequences, 17% found once. This clonotype was seen many times.

V and J are TRBV5-1 and TRBJ1-1; D not certain. Sequencing was done on a sample of peripheral blood. This TCR derives from an adult man with Graves' ophthalmopathy. The CDR3 region has the DNA TGCGCCAGCAGCTTGTTTCTGCGCAACACTGAAGCTTTCTTT. Translating it yields CASSLFLRNTEAFF.